This T cell receptor (beta chain) was recovered during a study of T-cell reconstitution after alpha-beta-depleted transplantation in children. CDR1 and CDR2 (germline): MNHEY, SVGEGT. Trimming removed 9 bases from V and 2 bases from J, with 11 bases in between. This CDR3 region has 12 residues. Preparing the TCRbeta library involved the use of unique molecular identifiers. TCRdb processed the PCR reads anew with MiXCR; each CDR3 protein has one entry. The sample has more than 550,000 distinct CDR3 sequences, roughly 10% seen once; the top ten hold 4% to 5%. This material consisted of PBMCs from the stem cell graft donor, taken from the stem cell graft. The chain employs TRBV6-2 or TRBV6-3 and TRBJ2-7, with D possibly called TRBD1 or TRBD2 (5 bases each). The sequence was collected from a human donor who donated a stem cell graft to a child with acute myeloid leukemia. CDR3 DNA: TGTGCCAGTGAGCAGGGACCCTACGAGCAGTACTTC. Its protein is CASEQGPYEQYF.